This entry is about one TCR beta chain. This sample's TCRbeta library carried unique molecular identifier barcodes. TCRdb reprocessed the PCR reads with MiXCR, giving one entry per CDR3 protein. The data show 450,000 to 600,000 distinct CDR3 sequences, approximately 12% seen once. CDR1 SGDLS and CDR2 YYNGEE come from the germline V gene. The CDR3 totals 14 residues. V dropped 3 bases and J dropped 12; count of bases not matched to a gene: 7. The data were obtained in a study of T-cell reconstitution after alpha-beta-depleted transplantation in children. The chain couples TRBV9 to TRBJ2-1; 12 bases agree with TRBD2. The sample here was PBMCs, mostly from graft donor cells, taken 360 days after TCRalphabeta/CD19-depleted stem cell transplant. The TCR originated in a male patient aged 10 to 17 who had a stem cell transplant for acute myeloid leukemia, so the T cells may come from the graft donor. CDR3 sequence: CASSAGLAGWGQFF. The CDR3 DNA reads TGTGCCAGCAGCGCGGGACTAGCGGGCTGGGGGCAGTTCTTC.